This passage covers 19 T cell receptor beta chains from one sample sequenced in a study of blood T cell repertoires in COVID-19. Here immunoSEQ multiplex PCR was the method, and the copy in TCRdb shows in-frame clones only, minus some. The sample holds hundreds of thousands of clones; 88% are singletons and the top ten take 14% to 15%. The sample comprised PBMCs or T cells enriched from blood (not recorded which). These receptors came from a woman between 50 and 59 years old with acute COVID-19.

This chain uses TRBV9 with TRBJ2-7; D is possibly TRBD2 (5 bases). This CDR3 has 13 residues. CDR1 SGDLS and CDR2 YYNGEE come from the germline V gene. The ends were cut back, 0 bases at V and 4 bases at J, with 8 bases in the middle. In nucleotides, the CDR3 is TGTGCCAGCAGCGTAGATCGGGGATACGAGCAGTACTTC. Its translation is CASSVDRGYEQYF.

The V call is TRBV7-9, the J call TRBJ2-1, with D unresolved. Trimming removed 8 bases at V and 6 bases at J, with 5 bases between. Germline CDR1 reads SEHNR; CDR2 reads FQNEAQ (reference sequence). The CDR3 length is 10 residues. The CDR3 loop reads CASSFNEQFF. CDR3 in DNA: TGTGCCAGCTCATTCAATGAGCAGTTCTTC.

The rearrangement uses TRBV19 and TRBJ1-4; D is uncertain. Trimming removed 8 bases from V and 8 bases from J, with 15 bases in between. The CDR3 runs 13 residues. Germline CDR1 is LNHDA and CDR2 is SQIVND (reference sequence). The CDR3 reads CASQPPGVEKLFF. CDR3 nucleotides: TGTGCCAGTCAACCACCCGGGGTAGAAAAACTGTTTTTT.

The chain carries TRBV30 and TRBJ1-2, with TRBD1 as a possible D gene (5 bases). This CDR3 is 15 amino acids long. V lost 1 base to trimming and J lost 0 bases, with 12 bases between them. The germline V gene has CDR1 GTSNPN and CDR2 SVGIG (reference sequence). CDR3 DNA: TGTGCCTGGAGTGACCAGACAGAGACTAACTATGGCTACACCTTC. Protein product: CAWSDQTETNYGYTF.

The rearrangement uses TRBV28 and TRBJ2-1; 8 bases map to TRBD1. The CDR3 is 16 residues long. The V and J ends lost 6 bases and 6 bases, in that order; junction bases with no gene match: 13. Per the germline V gene, CDR1 is MDHEN and CDR2 is SYDVKM. Here the CDR3 DNA reads TGTGCCAGCAGCCCCGCGGGCAGGGGGCGTCGCAATGAGCAGTTCTTC. The encoded protein is CASSPAGRGRRNEQFF.

The rearrangement links TRBV14 to TRBJ2-2; perhaps TRBD1 as D (6 bases). Trimming left V 7 bases short and J 5 bases short, with 11 bases between. Germline V gene lookup returns CDR1 SGHDN and CDR2 FVKESK. The length of the CDR3 is 13 residues. CDR3 DNA: TGTGCCAGCAACTTACAGGGAACCGGGGAGCTGTTTTTT. Translation gives CASNLQGTGELFF.

This chain connects TRBV12-3 or TRBV12-4 to TRBJ1-2; TRBD1 aligns across 8 bases. The CDR3 covers 13 residues. The V segment lost 5 bases and the J segment 3 bases; nucleotides outside the gene matches: 2. The CDR3 sequence: CASSPTGDYGYTF. CDR3 nucleotides: TGTGCCAGCAGTCCGACAGGGGACTATGGCTACACCTTC.

The chain combines TRBV27 with TRBJ2-7; 8 nucleotides agree with TRBD1. J gave up 3 bases and V 3 bases, and 4 bases lay outside the gene matches. Germline CDR1 is MNHEY and CDR2 is SMNVEV (reference sequence). CDR3 length: 14 residues. CDR3 loop: CASSFGQGYYEQYF. Here the CDR3 DNA reads TGTGCCAGCAGTTTCGGACAGGGATACTACGAGCAGTACTTC.

This chain uses TRBV5-4 with TRBJ2-5; D may be TRBD2 (6 bases). The CDR3 loop spans 15 amino acids. The germline V and J ends were trimmed by 3 bases and 2 bases, with 14 bases remaining between them. Per germline, CDR1 SGHNT and CDR2 YYREEE (reference sequence). The CDR3 spells CASSSVRDSQETQYF. CDR3 coding DNA: TGTGCCAGCAGCTCCGTCCGGGACTCACAAGAGACCCAGTACTTC.

This sequence joins TRBV5-1 and TRBJ2-7; D remains unclear. V shed 0 bases and J shed 5 bases, with 6 bases lying between them. CDR1 and CDR2 from the germline V gene are SGHRS and YFSETQ. There are 12 residues in the CDR3. The CDR3 coding sequence is TGCGCCAGCAGCTTGGACAGCAACGAGCAGTACTTC. This translates into CASSLDSNEQYF.

This clone showed up just a few times. This chain links TRBV30 with TRBJ2-7; maybe TRBD1 (7 bases). Germline values: CDR1 GTSNPN, CDR2 SVGIG (reference sequence). The CDR3 consists of 12 residues. With 2 bases removed from V and 12 bases from J, the gap between germline ends came to 17 bases. The CDR3 spells CAWSPGTAGMYF. CDR3 DNA: TGTGCCTGGAGTCCGGGGACAGCGGGTATGTACTTC.

The V gene is TRBV5-1, the J gene TRBJ1-2, with unresolved D. The CDR3 is 14 residues long. V was pared by 1 base and J by 0 bases, with 7 bases between. CDR1 and CDR2 (germline): SGHRS, YFSETQ. The CDR3 protein is CASSLTAANYGYTF. The CDR3, as DNA: TGCGCCAGCAGCTTGACTGCTGCTAACTATGGCTACACCTTC.

This clone was recorded only once. The chain combines TRBV5-6 with TRBJ1-1; 7 bases match TRBD1. J gave up 6 bases and V 2 bases, and 16 bases lay outside the gene matches. This CDR3 is built from 17 residues. Germline V gene data show CDR1 as SGHDT and CDR2 as YYEEEE. The CDR3 sequence is CASSFATFRGVGAEAFF. As DNA, the CDR3 is TGTGCCAGCAGCTTCGCGACTTTCAGGGGGGTTGGAGCTGAAGCTTTCTTT.

Worth noting for this clone: Other DNA sequences in this specimen translate into the identical CDR3. This chain joins TRBV7-3 and TRBJ2-1, with 9 positions matching TRBD2. Germline lookup yields CDR1 SGHTA and CDR2 FQGTGA. The ends lost 2 bases at V and 4 bases at J; junction bases unmatched: 3. The length of the CDR3 is 15 residues. The CDR3 nucleotides are TGTGCCAGCAGCTTACGGCTAGCGGGATACAATGAGCAGTTCTTC. This codes for CASSLRLAGYNEQFF.

The chain employs TRBV27 and TRBJ2-2; no reliable D call. Germline CDR1 MNHEY, CDR2 SMNVEV (reference sequence). The CDR3 totals 11 residues. Trimming left V 7 bases short and J 3 bases short, with 3 bases between. CDR3 loop: CASTDTGELFF. DNA for the CDR3: TGTGCCAGCACAGACACCGGGGAGCTGTTTTTT.

This chain uses TRBV23-1 with TRBJ1-5; 9 bases agree with TRBD1. TRBV23-1 is annotated as an ORF whose role is uncertain. This CDR3 spans 17 amino acids. The trim removed 0 bases at V and 7 bases at J, leaving 10 bases unmatched. CDR3 in DNA: TGCGCCAGCAGTCAATCTCCCGACAGGGGGGAGAGGCAGCCCCAGCATTTT. It translates to CASSQSPDRGERQPQHF.

The genes are TRBV6-1 and TRBJ2-5; no clear D. Trimming took off 2 bases at V and 1 base at J, with 8 bases between the two ends. The CDR3 sequence is 14 residues long. Germline-derived CDR1 and CDR2 are MNHNS and SASEGT. CDR3: CASSESRIQETQYF. The CDR3 bases are TGTGCCAGCAGTGAAAGCAGGATCCAAGAGACCCAGTACTTC.

The genes are TRBV27 and TRBJ2-1, with 10 nucleotides matching TRBD1. The CDR3 totals 15 residues. With 2 bases clipped from V and 9 bases from J, the junction kept 7 bases outside the gene matches. The germline CDR1 and CDR2 sequences are MNHEY and SMNVEV (reference sequence). This CDR3 reads CASSLPGTGVLEQFF. The CDR3 DNA sequence: TGTGCCAGCAGTTTACCCGGGACAGGGGTCCTTGAGCAGTTCTTC.

CDR3 sequence (DNA): TGTGCCAGCAGTCGTCCGGGACAGGGGGGATTCGGTGAAGCTTTCTTT. It specifies CASSRPGQGGFGEAFF. V gene TRBV14 combines with J gene TRBJ1-1; 11 positions agree with TRBD1. The CDR3 contains 16 residues. CDR1 SGHDN and CDR2 FVKESK come from the germline V gene. Trimming took 6 bases from V and 7 from J; bases not matched to a gene: 13. Drawing the rest from reference TRBV14 and TRBJ1-1, the complete variable domain is EAGVTQFPSHSVIEKGQTVTLRCDPISGHDNLYWYRRVMGKEIKFLLHFVKESKQDESGMPNNRFLAERTGGTYSTLKVQPAELEDSGVYFCASSRPGQGGFGEAFFGQGTRLTVV.